The rows below give T cell receptor beta chains drawn from one sample of a study of T cell changes during pregnancy in multiple sclerosis. Sequencing was performed with immunoSEQ multiplex PCR; in TCRdb, only in-frame clones are kept and a portion is missing. Of about 80,000 clones detected, about 91% appear once; the ten largest clones hold roughly 1.4%. The sample consisted of peripheral blood, taken before pregnancy. Source of these receptors: a female donor with multiple sclerosis, enrolled in a pregnancy study. CDR3s include the opening cysteine and the closing phenylalanine or tryptophan. D genes are given only for firm matches. Clone size appears in some rows only: once, few, many, or a class for an expanded clone.

D gene,clone size,V gene,J gene,CDR3 protein,CDR3 DNA
NA,NA,TRBV7-3,TRBJ2-6,CASTIPGANVLTF,TGTGCCAGCACAATCCCTGGGGCCAACGTCCTGACTTTC
TRBD1,NA,TRBV4-1,TRBJ2-2,CASSQVWGQDTGELFF,TGCGCCAGCAGCCAAGTGTGGGGACAGGACACCGGGGAGCTGTTTTTT
NA,NA,TRBV6-6,TRBJ1-1,CASSYWGQNTEAFF,TGTGCCAGCAGTTACTGGGGGCAGAACACTGAAGCTTTCTTT
TRBD2,NA,TRBV9,TRBJ2-1,CASSVETSGGAWSSYNEQFF,TGTGCCAGCAGCGTAGAGACTAGCGGGGGGGCCTGGAGCTCCTACAATGAGCAGTTCTTC
TRBD1,NA,TRBV11-2,TRBJ2-7,CASSSRQGARNEQYF,TGTGCCAGCAGCTCCAGACAGGGGGCGCGGAACGAGCAGTACTTC
NA,NA,TRBV7-9,TRBJ2-5,CASSLRGLETQYF,TGTGCCAGCAGCTTGAGAGGGCTGGAGACCCAGTACTTC
TRBD2,NA,TRBV13,TRBJ2-1,CASSEPTGTSGAYNEQFF,TGTGCCAGCAGCGAGCCGACCGGGACTAGCGGGGCTTACAATGAGCAGTTCTTC
NA,NA,TRBV7-5,TRBJ2-7,CARSLAGLPSQYF,TGTGCCAGAAGCTTAGCGGGACTCCCGTCGCAGTACTTC
TRBD1,NA,TRBV7-8,TRBJ1-6,CASSLGTANSPLHF,TGTGCCAGCAGCCTCGGGACAGCTAATTCACCCCTCCACTTT
NA,NA,TRBV7-2,TRBJ2-2,CASSPGLHTGELFF,TGTGCCAGCAGCCCGGGACTCCATACCGGGGAGCTGTTTTTT
NA,once,TRBV27,TRBJ2-1,CASSITGSRAYEQFF,TGTGCCAGCAGTATTACGGGAAGTAGGGCATATGAGCAGTTCTTC
TRBD1,NA,TRBV6-6,TRBJ1-6,CASSYPGQGNNSPLHF,TGTGCCAGCAGTTACCCGGGACAGGGGAATAATTCACCCCTCCACTTT
TRBD1,NA,TRBV27,TRBJ2-2,CASSRTGVTGELFF,TGTGCCAGCAGTAGGACAGGGGTCACCGGGGAGCTGTTTTTT
NA,NA,TRBV7-9,TRBJ2-3,CASRTSLATDTQYF,TGTGCCAGCAGAACCAGCCTAGCGACAGATACGCAGTATTTT
TRBD1,NA,TRBV27,TRBJ2-5,CASSLVPGQAHETQYF,TGTGCCAGCAGTTTAGTCCCGGGACAGGCTCACGAGACCCAGTACTTC
NA,NA,TRBV13,TRBJ1-4,CASSRQLGKLFF,TGTGCCAGCAGCCGACAGTTGGGGAAACTGTTTTTT
NA,once,TRBV2,TRBJ1-5,CASRQGISNQPQHF,TGTGCCAGCAGGCAGGGTATAAGCAATCAGCCCCAGCATTTT
NA,NA,TRBV4-1,TRBJ1-1,CASSQESLAARSNMNTEAFF,TGCGCCAGCAGCCAAGAATCCCTCGCCGCCAGGTCGAACATGAACACTGAAGCTTTCTTT
NA,NA,TRBV7-2,TRBJ1-2,CASSLRSGDYSYGYTF,TGTGCCAGCAGCTTACGTTCGGGAGACTATTCCTATGGCTACACCTTC
TRBD1,NA,TRBV30,TRBJ2-6,CAIGTGRSGANVLTF,TGTGCAATCGGGACAGGGAGGTCTGGGGCCAACGTCCTGACTTTC
TRBD2,NA,TRBV11-1,TRBJ2-1,CASSLVPSGGFNEQFF,TGTGCCAGCAGCTTAGTGCCTAGCGGGGGGTTCAATGAGCAGTTCTTC
NA,NA,TRBV12-5,TRBJ1-1,CASVIQVLEDVMNTEAFF,TGTGCTAGTGTCATACAGGTCTTGGAAGACGTTATGAACACTGAAGCTTTCTTT
TRBD1,NA,TRBV7-9,TRBJ2-5,CASSVTQGAGETQYF,TGTGCCAGCAGCGTTACACAGGGGGCTGGCGAGACCCAGTACTTC
NA,NA,TRBV15,TRBJ1-1,CATSTKAGMNTEAFF,TGTGCCACCAGCACTAAAGCAGGAATGAACACTGAAGCTTTCTTT
TRBD1,NA,TRBV6-5,TRBJ2-3,CASSSAGGLTDTQYF,TGTGCCAGCAGTTCGGCAGGGGGCTTGACAGATACGCAGTATTTT
NA,NA,TRBV5-1,TRBJ1-2,CASSLGYTDYGYTF,TGCGCCAGCAGCTTGGGGTACACAGACTATGGCTACACCTTC
TRBD1,NA,TRBV7-9,TRBJ1-6,CASKDRGANNSPLHF,TGTGCCAGCAAGGACAGGGGGGCCAATAATTCACCCCTCCACTTT
TRBD2,NA,TRBV14,TRBJ2-7,CASSWVAGVSYEQYF,TGTGCCAGCTCCTGGGTAGCGGGGGTCTCCTACGAGCAGTACTTC
NA,once,TRBV7-9,TRBJ1-2,CASTTGGFSGYTF,TGTGCCAGCACCACTGGGGGGTTCTCTGGCTACACCTTC
TRBD2,NA,TRBV5-5,TRBJ2-5,CASSPGYLAGGETQYF,TGTGCCAGCAGCCCGGGATACCTAGCGGGGGGAGAGACCCAGTACTTC
NA,NA,TRBV7-9,TRBJ2-2,CASSFESRDRELFF,TGTGCCAGCAGCTTTGAGTCCAGGGATAGGGAGCTGTTTTTT
NA,NA,TRBV5-1,TRBJ1-1,CASSLARGSEAFF,TGCGCCAGCAGCTTGGCTCGAGGGAGTGAAGCTTTCTTT
NA,once,TRBV19,TRBJ2-1,CASSIGSSYNEQFF,TGTGCCAGTAGTATAGGCAGCTCCTACAATGAGCAGTTCTTC
NA,NA,TRBV5-1,TRBJ1-6,CASRRLQGNSPLHF,TGCGCCAGCAGGCGGTTACAGGGAAATTCACCCCTCCACTTT
NA,NA,TRBV27,TRBJ1-1,CASLSTGNPFAEAFF,TGTGCCAGCCTTAGCACAGGGAATCCGTTCGCTGAAGCTTTCTTT
TRBD2,NA,TRBV11-3,TRBJ2-7,CASSLGGGAQYF,TGTGCCAGCAGCTTAGGCGGGGGGGCCCAGTACTTC
NA,NA,TRBV6-5,TRBJ2-1,CASSWTESDNEQFF,TGTGCCAGCAGCTGGACAGAGTCCGACAATGAGCAGTTCTTC
TRBD1,NA,TRBV19,TRBJ1-3,CASNQGAPTQVRNTIYF,TGTGCCAGTAACCAGGGGGCACCAACGCAAGTGCGAAACACCATATATTTT
TRBD1,once,TRBV5-6,TRBJ2-3,CASSFYTGGQTDTQYF,TGTGCCAGCAGCTTCTACACAGGGGGCCAAACAGATACGCAGTATTTT
NA,NA,TRBV11-3,TRBJ2-7,CASSFGGPYEQYF,TGTGCCAGCAGCTTCGGGGGGCCCTACGAGCAGTACTTC
TRBD2,NA,TRBV2,TRBJ2-1,CASSKLAGGQNEQFF,TGTGCCAGCAGTAAACTAGCGGGGGGGCAAAATGAGCAGTTCTTC
NA,NA,TRBV7-6,TRBJ2-2,CASTPDGTNTGELFF,TGTGCCAGCACCCCAGACGGGACGAACACCGGGGAGCTGTTTTTT
NA,NA,TRBV19,TRBJ1-5,CASSIVQWYSNQPQHF,TGTGCCAGTAGTATAGTACAGTGGTATAGCAATCAGCCCCAGCATTTT
TRBD1,many,TRBV5-6,TRBJ1-2,CASSWEGQGNNYGYTF,TGTGCCAGCAGCTGGGAAGGACAGGGGAATAACTATGGCTACACCTTC
TRBD2,NA,TRBV29-1,TRBJ2-1,CSVGGGSSYNEQFF,TGCAGCGTTGGCGGGGGGTCATCCTACAATGAGCAGTTCTTC
NA,NA,TRBV10-3,TRBJ2-7,CAISEQDPHEQYF,TGTGCCATCAGTGAGCAGGATCCCCACGAGCAGTACTTC
TRBD1,once,TRBV15,TRBJ1-2,CATSRDPLQGINYGYTF,TGTGCCACCAGCAGAGACCCCCTACAGGGGATCAACTATGGCTACACCTTC
TRBD1,NA,TRBV15,TRBJ1-1,CATSRAAGGTEAFF,TGTGCCACCAGCAGAGCGGCAGGGGGCACTGAAGCTTTCTTT
NA,few,TRBV19,TRBJ1-2,CASSIGGNYGYTF,TGTGCCAGTAGTATTGGGGGGAACTATGGCTACACCTTC
TRBD2,NA,TRBV6-1,TRBJ2-5,CASSESGGAGETQYF,TGTGCCAGCAGTGAAAGCGGGGGGGCTGGGGAGACCCAGTACTTC
NA,NA,TRBV7-9,TRBJ1-1,CASSLSSSTDTEAFF,TGTGCCAGCAGCTTAAGTAGCAGCACGGACACTGAAGCTTTCTTT
TRBD1,NA,TRBV9,TRBJ2-2,CASSSQRTGGPGELFF,TGTGCCAGCAGCTCACAGCGGACAGGGGGCCCCGGGGAGCTGTTTTTT
NA,NA,TRBV7-8,TRBJ2-7,CASSSFVGNEQYF,TGTGCCAGCAGCTCGTTCGTCGGGAACGAGCAGTACTTC
NA,NA,TRBV15,TRBJ2-2,CATSRDFTNTGELFF,TGTGCCACCAGCAGAGATTTCACGAACACCGGGGAGCTGTTTTTT